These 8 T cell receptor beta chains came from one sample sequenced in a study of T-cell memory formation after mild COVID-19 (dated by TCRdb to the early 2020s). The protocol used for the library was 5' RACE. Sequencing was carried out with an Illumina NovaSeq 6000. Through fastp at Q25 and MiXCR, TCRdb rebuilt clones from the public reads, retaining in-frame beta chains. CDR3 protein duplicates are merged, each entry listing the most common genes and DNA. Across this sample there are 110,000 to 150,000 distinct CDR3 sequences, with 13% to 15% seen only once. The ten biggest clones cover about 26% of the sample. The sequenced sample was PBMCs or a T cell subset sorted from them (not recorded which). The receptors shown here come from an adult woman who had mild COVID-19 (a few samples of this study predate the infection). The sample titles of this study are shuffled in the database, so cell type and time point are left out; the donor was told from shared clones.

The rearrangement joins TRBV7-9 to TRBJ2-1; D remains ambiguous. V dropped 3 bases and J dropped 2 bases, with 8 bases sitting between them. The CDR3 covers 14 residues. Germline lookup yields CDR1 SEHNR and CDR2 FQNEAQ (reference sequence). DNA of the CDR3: TGTGCCAGCAGCTTTGGAGACGCCTACAATGAGCAGTTCTTC. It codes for CASSFGDAYNEQFF.

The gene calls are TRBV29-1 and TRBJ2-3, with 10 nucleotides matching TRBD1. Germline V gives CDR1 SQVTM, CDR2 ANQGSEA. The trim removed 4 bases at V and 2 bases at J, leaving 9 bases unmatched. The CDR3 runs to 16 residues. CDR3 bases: TGCAGCGTTGTTGAGGGACAGGGGCCCTACACAGATACGCAGTATTTT. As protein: CSVVEGQGPYTDTQYF.

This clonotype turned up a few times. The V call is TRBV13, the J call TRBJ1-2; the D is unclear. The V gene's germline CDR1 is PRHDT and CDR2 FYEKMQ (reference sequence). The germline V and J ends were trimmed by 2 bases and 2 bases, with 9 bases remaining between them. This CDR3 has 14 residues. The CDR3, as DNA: TGTGCCAGCAGCTTATCCGGATTCAACTATGGCTACACCTTC. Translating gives CASSLSGFNYGYTF. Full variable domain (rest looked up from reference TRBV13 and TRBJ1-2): AAGVIQSPRHLIKEKRETATLKCYPIPRHDTVYWYQQGPGQDPQFLISFYEKMQSDKGSIPDRFSAQQFSDYHSELNMSSLELGDSALYFCASSLSGFNYGYTFGSGTRLTVV.

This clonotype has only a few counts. CDR3 coding DNA: TGTGCCAGCAGCCTGTGGGACAGAGCTAACTATGGCTACACCTTC. Translating it yields CASSLWDRANYGYTF. The J gene is TRBJ1-2, the V gene TRBV7-9; 7 bases agree with TRBD1. There are 15 residues in the CDR3. Per the germline V gene, CDR1 is SEHNR and CDR2 is FQNEAQ (reference sequence). The trim removed 5 bases at V and 0 bases at J, leaving 6 bases unmatched.

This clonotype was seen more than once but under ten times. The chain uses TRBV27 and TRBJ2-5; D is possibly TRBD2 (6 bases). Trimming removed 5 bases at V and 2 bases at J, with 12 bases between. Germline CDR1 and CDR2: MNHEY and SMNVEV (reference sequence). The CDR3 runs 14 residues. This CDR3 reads CASSRLGGQETQYF. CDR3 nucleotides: TGTGCCAGCAGTCGATTGGGGGGACAAGAGACCCAGTACTTC.

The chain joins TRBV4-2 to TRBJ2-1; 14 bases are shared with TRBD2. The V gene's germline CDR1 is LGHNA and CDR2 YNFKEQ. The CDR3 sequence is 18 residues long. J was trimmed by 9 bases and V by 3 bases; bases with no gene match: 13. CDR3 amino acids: CASSQPDGTSGGLGEQFF. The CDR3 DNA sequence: TGTGCCAGCAGCCAGCCCGACGGGACTAGCGGGGGCCTGGGTGAGCAGTTCTTC.

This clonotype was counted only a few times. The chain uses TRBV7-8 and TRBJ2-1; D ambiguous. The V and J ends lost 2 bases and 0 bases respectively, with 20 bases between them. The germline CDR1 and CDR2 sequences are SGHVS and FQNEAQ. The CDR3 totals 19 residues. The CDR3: CASSLLVRRASSSYNEQFF. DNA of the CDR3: TGTGCCAGCAGCTTACTAGTACGGCGAGCAAGTAGCTCCTACAATGAGCAGTTCTTC.

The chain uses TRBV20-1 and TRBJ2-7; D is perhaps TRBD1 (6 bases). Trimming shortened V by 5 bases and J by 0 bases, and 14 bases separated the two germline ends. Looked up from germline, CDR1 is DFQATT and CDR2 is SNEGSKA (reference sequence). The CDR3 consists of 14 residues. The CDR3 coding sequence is TGCAGTGCTCCTACAGGGCGCGCCTCCTACGAGCAGTACTTC. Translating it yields CSAPTGRASYEQYF.